The table lists the clone carrying this TCR beta chain with a few counts. This CDR3 has 13 amino acids. Trimming cost V 9 bases and J 1 base, with 9 bases left between them. Germline V gene sequence: CDR1 LNHNV, CDR2 YYDKDF (reference sequence). This entry belongs to a study of blood T cells in healthy people across ages. A J-beta primer mix and a sample-barcoded 5' primer were used in a second PCR of roughly 6 to 11 cycles. One entry per CDR3 protein, called by TCRdb with MiXCR from the 5' RACE reads. The sample includes some 940,000 distinct CDR3 sequences, 25% to 35% seen only once; the top ten take around 9.6%. These same records also appear under a second study, on T cells of mothers and their children. From that paper: A few healthy Caucasian mothers and their six children donated. The yield was over 9.5 million TCR beta CDR3 reads from each mother and a few million from each child. Slightly higher, non-significant overlap characterized related mother-child pairs relative to unrelated pairs. No persistent microchimeric T cell clones were detected at about 93 clones per million clonotypes sensitivity.

V and J are TRBV15 and TRBJ1-4; D gene unclear. The source of this sequence is a woman between 40 and 50 years old in good health. What was sequenced was blood. The CDR3 DNA is TGTGCCACTATGGACGGAACTAATGAAAAACTGTTTTTT. Protein sequence: CATMDGTNEKLFF.